This TCR beta chain emerged from a study of blood T cell repertoires in COVID-19. Participant-reported clinical history was the basis for cohort assignment. The germline gives CDR1 SGHRS, CDR2 YFSETQ. V shed 4 bases and J 4 bases; nucleotides not matched to a gene: 8. The CDR3 length is 15 residues. Assay: immunoSEQ multiplex PCR; the TCRdb copy retains only in-frame clones and omits some. Of over 250,000 clones in the sample, under 90% were seen once. This chain joins TRBV5-1 and TRBJ2-5; 9 nucleotides align to TRBD1. The sample taken for sequencing was PBMCs or T cells enriched from blood (not recorded which). The sequence was collected from a woman aged 55-70 years who had recovered from COVID-19. In DNA form, the CDR3 reads TGCGCCAGCAGCCTGGGACAGGGAGGTGGAGAGACCCAGTACTTC. Translating gives CASSLGQGGGETQYF.